This TCR beta chain was identified in a study of cytotoxic CD8 clonotypes in ibrutinib-treated CLL (dated by TCRdb to the early 2020s). Broadly, across the study: In this cohort, 15 patients were treatment-naive and under 13 were relapsed/refractory, while 17 to 18 had unmutated IGHV. Of the 90 or so participants in the trial, about 25 had longitudinal samples available. Every remission and progressive disease sample was obtained while ibrutinib was still being received by the patients. Responses were partial in 25 or so patients and complete in 2; after median approximately 5.5 years follow-up, approximately 15 stayed in remission and roughly twelve progressed. An average of 255,043 productive templates and approximately 90,000 productive rearrangements was obtained per sample. Response samples were taken after a median of approximately a year on treatment, ranging from about 6 to 36 months. Cryopreserved peripheral blood mononuclear cells were obtained prior to treatment, at the time of response, and at either disease progression or sustained remission.

The time point label for this specimen denotes: approximately twelve months on ibrutinib. For TCR beta library preparation, roughly 2.1 micrograms of genomic DNA were isolated from cryopreserved PBMCs. High-throughput TCR beta sequencing was performed on longitudinal blood samples from CLL patients receiving ibrutinib monotherapy. The patients took part in an open-label, single-center phase 2 trial of ibrutinib monotherapy. On a MiSeq, deep resolution sequencing aimed for a depth between 1 in 1 million and 1 in 200,000 T cells, with each clonotype covered around 10x on average. The immunoSEQ hsTCRB Kit was used to generate TCR beta libraries. Processing in the source paper ran as follows. Data were analyzed with ImmunoSEQ Data Assistant and ImmunoSEQ Analyzer, with V, D and J genes assigned per IMGT definitions. Clonality, which ranges from 0 to 1, was calculated by subtracting the normalized Shannon entropy of productive rearrangement frequencies from one. Only overrepresented clonotypes making up at least 0.05% of each patient's repertoire were included in the public clonotype analysis. Repertoires from about a dozen age-matched healthy donors in immuneACCESS were used as clonality controls. What TCRdb holds here is the immuneACCESS table cut down to in-frame rearrangements. Part of the clones is not present; checked against another copy, under half of the missing clones reflect an unresolved V gene, and the others are unexplained. D and trimming come from the DNA, and the V and J calls and clone size come from that table. Within this sample are about 140,000 clones, with 91% of them counted one time only. Together, the top ten hold under 14% of the sample.

Broad study findings and their caveats: At ibrutinib response clonality went up, during sustained remission it held steady, and at progression it dropped back toward baseline. Public clonotypes were found to be uncommon and were observed to contract or remain stable during treatment; the increase in clonality was shown to reflect expansion of private clonotypes at ibrutinib response. Baseline clonality exceeded that of age-matched healthy donors and correlated strongly with circulating CD8+ T-cell counts. Sustained-remission and progressing patients did not have matched sampling times, and lymph node repertoires were not examined.

Turning to this clone: This clone's antigen is unknown. No quality values exist for individual bases; no much larger clone is one base distant.

The germline V gene (reference sequence) gives CDR1 as MNHEY and CDR2 as SMNVEV. V is clipped by 5 bases and J by 2 bases, and the sequence between their germline boundaries is 19 bases long. The CDR3 numbers 16 residues from cysteine through phenylalanine. The DNA shown is the 48-base CDR3, in frame from base 1. The input for sequencing was PBMCs, taken after 12 months of ibrutinib treatment. This TCR derives from a human donor with chronic lymphocytic leukemia. The chain employs TRBV27 and TRBJ2-7, with TRBD2 tentatively as D gene (5 bases match). The DNA reads TGTGCCAGCAGTCCCTCCCTAGCCGTCCTTACCTACGAGCAGTACTTC. The resulting protein is CASSPSLAVLTYEQYF.